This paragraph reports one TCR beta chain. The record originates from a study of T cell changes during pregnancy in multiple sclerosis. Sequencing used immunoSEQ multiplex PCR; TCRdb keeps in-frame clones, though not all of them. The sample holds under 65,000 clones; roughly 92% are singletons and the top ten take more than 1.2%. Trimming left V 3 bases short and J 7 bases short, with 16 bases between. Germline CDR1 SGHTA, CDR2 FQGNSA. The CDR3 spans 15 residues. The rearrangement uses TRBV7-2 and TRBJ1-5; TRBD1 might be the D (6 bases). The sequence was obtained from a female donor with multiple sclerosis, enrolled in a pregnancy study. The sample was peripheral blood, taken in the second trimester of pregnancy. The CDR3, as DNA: TGTGCCAGCAGCTTCGATACAGGGAAGGCACAGCCCCAGCATTTT. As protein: CASSFDTGKAQPQHF.